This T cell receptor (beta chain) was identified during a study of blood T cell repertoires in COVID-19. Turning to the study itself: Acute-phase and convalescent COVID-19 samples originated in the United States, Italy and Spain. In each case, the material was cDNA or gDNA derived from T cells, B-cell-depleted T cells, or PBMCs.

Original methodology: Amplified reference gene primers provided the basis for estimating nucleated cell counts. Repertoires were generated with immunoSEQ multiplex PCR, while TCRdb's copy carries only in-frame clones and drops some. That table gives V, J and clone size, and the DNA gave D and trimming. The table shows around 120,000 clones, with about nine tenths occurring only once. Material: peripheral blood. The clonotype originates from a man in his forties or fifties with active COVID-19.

The DNA of the CDR3 is TGCGCCAGCATGGTGGCGAGGGGGACTGAAGCTTTCTTT. Protein sequence: CASMVARGTEAFF. This chain uses TRBV10-1 with TRBJ1-1; tentative D call: TRBD1 (6 bases). This CDR3 comprises 13 residues. The germline V gene encodes CDR1 WNHNN and CDR2 SYGVQD (reference sequence). Trimming stripped 7 bases from V and 5 bases from J, with 14 bases between.